The 13 T cell receptor beta chains given below trace back to one sample, sequenced in a study of regulatory T cells in long-lasting Graves disease. Arm-PCR of CDR3 regions and iRepertoire HTBI primers were the basis on which TCR beta libraries were built. TCRdb re-analysed the multiplex PCR reads in MiXCR, keeping a single row per CDR3 protein. The table has a few hundred thousand distinct CDR3 sequences, around 17% seen once. The time point: newly diagnosed GD, antithyroid drugs for less than 3 months. PBMC-derived RNA was used for the TCR library. Sample: peripheral blood mononuclear cells (PBMCs), taken at new diagnosis, from a patient treated with antithyroid drugs. The origin of the receptors is a female donor with Graves disease.

This clonotype was seen only a few times. This likely stems from a read error, as it lies one base from a far larger clone. The genes are TRBV18 and TRBJ2-7; TRBD1 is a possible D gene (5 bases). The closer fit of TRBJ2-3 to the DNA end suggests the J call may be wrong. The CDR3 contains 16 residues. The germline V gene has CDR1 KGHSH and CDR2 LQKENI. This CDR3 is CASLPGHRNLIDTQYF. The CDR3 DNA reads as TGTGCCAGCCTTCCTGGACACCGAAACCTCATAGATACGCAGTATTTT.

This clonotype was seen at least ten times. This chain joins TRBV5-1 and TRBJ1-4, with D perhaps matching TRBD1 (6 bases). The CDR3 runs 16 residues. Germline values: CDR1 SGHRS, CDR2 YFSETQ. The V end lost 8 bases, the J end lost 7 bases, and 24 bases lay between the germline ends. CDR3 in DNA: TGCGCCAGTAGATTGCCGTTTAGGAGGGGGAGTGAAAAACTGTTTTTT. Translated: CASRLPFRRGSEKLFF.

The rearrangement joins TRBV11-2 to TRBJ1-4; TRBD1 matches 8 bases. The CDR3 consists of 17 residues. Per germline, CDR1 SGHAT and CDR2 FQNNGV. The trim removed 1 base at V and 1 base at J, leaving 5 bases unmatched. CDR3 DNA: TGTGCCAGCAGCTTAGCCAGGGGGCAAGGAACTAATGAAAAACTGTTTTTT. Protein: CASSLARGQGTNEKLFF.

This clonotype has just a few counts. The germline gene is not matched at one end of the junction; a read error may be the cause. The chain has TRBV7-8 and TRBJ2-7, with 9 bases lining up with TRBD1. The CDR3 has 15 amino acids. Germline CDR1 is SGHVS and CDR2 is FQNEAQ. The CDR3 DNA reads TGTGCCAGCAGCCCGATCCCTGGGACAGGGAGCTTGGTCCACTTC. Translated: CASSPIPGTGSLVHF.

This clonotype was seen ten or more times. The chain couples TRBV11-2 to TRBJ2-3; no reliable D call. Trimming cost V 5 bases and J 4 bases, with 13 bases left between them. This CDR3 spans 14 amino acids. Germline V CDR1 and CDR2: SGHAT, FQNNGV. This CDR3 reads CASSPNLMADTQYF. CDR3 DNA sequence: TGTGCCAGCAGCCCGAACCTAATGGCAGATACGCAGTATTTT.

This clonotype appeared once. A far larger clone is off by one base, so a read error is likely. This chain uses TRBV7-2 with TRBJ2-7; 8 bases align to TRBD2. Trimming at V came to 4 bases and at J to 6 bases, leaving 17 bases not matched to a gene. The CDR3 totals 17 residues. Germline loops: CDR1 SGHTA, CDR2 FQGNSA. CDR3 protein: CASSSQSGTRRLGEQYF. In DNA, the CDR3 is TGTGCCAGCAGCTCTCAATCCGGGACTAGGCGCCTCGGCGAGCAGTACTTC.

Remarks on this clonotype: A read error is possible here, since a much larger clone lies one base away. This chain connects TRBV4-1 to TRBJ2-3, with 8 bases fitting TRBD2. Germline lookup yields CDR1 MGHRA and CDR2 YSYEKL. CDR3 length: 15 residues. J gave up 2 bases and V 0 bases, and 1 base lay outside the gene matches. The CDR3 DNA reads TGCGCCAGCAGCCAAGAACTAGCGGACACAGATACGCAGTATTTT. Protein sequence: CASSQELADTDTQYF.

At least ten counts were recorded for this clonotype. The chain couples TRBV18 to TRBJ2-5; D gene uncertain. CDR1 and CDR2 (germline): KGHSH, LQKENI. This CDR3 has 13 residues. V dropped 2 bases and J dropped 3 bases, with 7 bases sitting between them. CDR3 in amino acids: CASSPSKEETQYF. DNA of the CDR3: TGTGCCAGCTCACCATCCAAAGAAGAGACCCAGTACTTC.

This clonotype was counted ten times or more. V and J are TRBV6-2 or TRBV6-3 and TRBJ2-7; the match to TRBD2 covers 10 bases. The length of the CDR3 is 14 residues. In germline, CDR1 is MNHEY, CDR2 SVGEGT. V lost 7 bases and J lost 1; bases outside the gene matches: 4. CDR3 sequence (DNA): TGTGCCAGCATAGCGGGAGGACTATCCTACGAGCAGTACTTC. Translation gives CASIAGGLSYEQYF.

The chain carries TRBV28 and TRBJ1-5; weak D call: TRBD1 (6 bases). Trimming cost V 7 bases and J 7 bases, with 20 bases left between them. Germline V gene lookup returns CDR1 MDHEN and CDR2 SYDVKM. This CDR3 contains 15 residues. The CDR3 DNA reads as TGTGCCAGCACCCCCGTGGGGGCCTGGGAGCAGCCCCAGCATTTT. Translation: CASTPVGAWEQPQHF.

This clonotype has a count of ten or more. This chain connects TRBV5-1 to TRBJ1-6; D is unresolved. Germline CDR1 and CDR2: SGHRS and YFSETQ. The CDR3 consists of 17 residues. V was trimmed by 5 bases and J by 4 bases, leaving 19 bases between them. Here the CDR3 reads CASSTTPSGSYNSPLHF. The CDR3 DNA is TGCGCCAGCAGTACTACCCCGAGCGGGAGTTATAATTCACCCCTCCACTTT. Drawing the rest from reference TRBV5-1 and TRBJ1-6, the complete variable domain is KAGVTQTPRYLIKTRGQQVTLSCSPISGHRSVSWYQQTPGQGLQFLFEYFSETQRNKGNFPGRFSGRQFSNSRSEMNVSTLELGDSALYLCASSTTPSGSYNSPLHFGNGTRLTVT.

This clonotype was seen ten or more times. The chain has TRBV18 and TRBJ2-7; weak D call: TRBD2 (6 bases). With 6 bases removed from V and 0 bases from J, the gap between germline ends came to 15 bases. The CDR3 has 15 amino acids. Germline CDR1 reads KGHSH; CDR2 reads LQKENI. The CDR3 DNA follows: TGTGCCAGCTCCGGCCTCCTAGCGACCTCCTACGAGCAGTACTTC. Translation gives CASSGLLATSYEQYF.

This clonotype was picked up many times. The genes are TRBV6-1 and TRBJ2-1, with 9 bases aligning to TRBD1. Trimming removed 6 bases from V and 3 bases from J; junction bases left unmatched: 6. CDR1 is MNHNS, CDR2 SASEGT, per germline. CDR3 length: 15 amino acids. CDR3 sequence (DNA): TGTGCCAGCAGCCGGGACAGGGTGGGCTACAATGAGCAGTTCTTC. Encoded protein: CASSRDRVGYNEQFF.